What follows are 2 T cell receptor beta chains derived from one specimen sequenced in a study of blood T cells in healthy people across ages. Together with a sample-barcoded 5' primer, a J-beta primer mix was included in a second PCR lasting roughly 6 to 12 cycles. TCRdb processed the 5' RACE reads anew with MiXCR; each CDR3 protein has one entry. The sample has hundreds of thousands of distinct CDR3 sequences; 58% are singletons. Source material: blood. Every receptor here comes from a man aged 30 to 45 in good health.

J is TRBJ2-1 and V is TRBV28; the D gene could be TRBD1 or TRBD2 (6 bases each). Germline lookup yields CDR1 MDHEN and CDR2 SYDVKM. The V end was cut by 7 bases, the J end by 0 bases, with 19 bases between. The CDR3 contains 17 residues. CDR3 sequence: CASTLLGAGSSYNEQFF. For the CDR3, the DNA is TGTGCCAGCACCCTTCTGGGGGCCGGGAGCTCCTACAATGAGCAGTTCTTC.

The chain has TRBV12-3 or TRBV12-4 and TRBJ2-7; the D is unclear. TRBJ2-5 matches the DNA end more closely, so the J call is doubtful. The CDR3 is 14 amino acids. The CDR3 spells CASSPQTGMVTQYF. For the CDR3, the DNA is TGTGCCAGCAGTCCCCAGACTGGAATGGTGACCCAGTACTTC.